Listed below are T cell receptor beta chains from one sample, sequenced in a study of cytomegalovirus exposure and HLA in healthy donors. TCRdb's table, derived via immunoSEQ multiplex PCR, lists solely in-frame clones and lacks some. This sample has around 150,000 clones, with 70% to 85% found just once. Sequences were obtained from PBMCs. These receptors came from a middle-aged man in good health and CMV-seropositive. CDR3s include the opening cysteine and the closing phenylalanine or tryptophan. D genes are given only for firm matches. The listing skips clone size in some rows; elsewhere it reads once, few, many or a size class.

v_call	d_call	j_call	clone_size	cdr3_aa	cdr3_nt
TRBV4-1	TRBD1	TRBJ1-3	.	CASSLRTGTYTIYF	TGCGCCAGCAGTCTCCGGACAGGGACGTACACCATATATTTT
TRBV28	TRBD1	TRBJ2-7	.	CASSLTGTGSYEQYF	TGTGCCAGCAGTCTCACCGGGACAGGGTCTTACGAGCAGTACTTC
TRBV20-1	TRBD1	TRBJ1-2	once	CSADRGGYTF	TGCAGTGCAGACAGGGGTGGCTACACCTTC
TRBV10-1	.	TRBJ2-7	.	CASSETAGDYEQYF	TGCGCCAGCAGTGAAACTGCGGGCGACTACGAGCAGTACTTC
TRBV6-1	TRBD1	TRBJ2-7	once	CASSEAGTESYEQYF	TGTGCCAGCAGTGAAGCCGGGACAGAATCCTACGAGCAGTACTTC
TRBV4-1	TRBD1	TRBJ2-7	.	CASSQDHGQGDREQYF	TGCGCCAGCAGCCAAGATCACGGACAGGGGGATCGGGAGCAGTACTTC
TRBV5-1	TRBD1	TRBJ2-3	.	CASSLRQGADTQYF	TGCGCCAGCAGCTTGCGACAGGGGGCAGATACGCAGTATTTT
TRBV28	TRBD2	TRBJ2-3	.	CASSPSGVAGVRADTQYF	TGTGCCAGCAGTCCTTCTGGGGTTGCGGGAGTCCGGGCAGATACGCAGTATTTT
TRBV7-9	.	TRBJ1-4	.	CASSFLVGGRLNEKLFF	TGTGCCAGCAGCTTTTTGGTCGGGGGACGGCTTAATGAAAAACTGTTTTTT
TRBV7-9	.	TRBJ1-2	.	CASSFRTAGYGYTF	TGTGCCAGCAGCTTCCGTACAGCGGGCTATGGCTACACCTTC
TRBV5-6	.	TRBJ1-6	.	CASSLESSYNSPLHF	TGTGCCAGCAGCTTAGAGAGCTCCTATAATTCACCCCTCCACTTT
TRBV10-3	TRBD1	TRBJ1-2	.	CAISEGPAGGNYGYTF	TGTGCCATCAGTGAAGGTCCGGCAGGGGGTAACTATGGCTACACCTTC
TRBV6-1	.	TRBJ1-2	few	CASSGTVNYGYTF	TGTGCCAGCAGTGGGACAGTGAACTATGGCTACACCTTC
TRBV5-1	TRBD1	TRBJ1-4	.	CASRSRQGANEKLFF	TGCGCCAGCAGATCCCGACAGGGGGCTAATGAAAAACTGTTTTTT
TRBV29-1	TRBD2	TRBJ2-4	.	CSVSKGGSAKNIQYF	TGCAGCGTTTCTAAGGGAGGGAGTGCCAAAAACATTCAGTACTTC
TRBV5-1	.	TRBJ2-7	.	CASSSGSITDEQYF	TGCGCCAGCAGCTCCGGTTCCATCACGGACGAGCAGTACTTC
TRBV5-6	.	TRBJ2-7	.	CASSLDSPYEQYF	TGTGCCAGCAGCCTGGACAGTCCCTACGAGCAGTACTTC
TRBV28	.	TRBJ2-1	.	CATWRTGRGTEQFF	TGTGCCACCTGGAGGACAGGGAGGGGAACTGAGCAGTTCTTC
TRBV2	.	TRBJ1-2	.	CASRPYGYGYTF	TGTGCCAGCCGCCCTTACGGGTATGGCTACACCTTC
TRBV28	TRBD2	TRBJ2-6	few	CASSNGLAGAGANVLTF	TGTGCCAGCAGTAATGGACTAGCGGGAGCTGGGGCCAACGTCCTGACTTTC
TRBV5-6	.	TRBJ1-2	.	CASSLVVQGHRGYTF	TGTGCCAGCAGCTTGGTAGTACAGGGACACAGGGGCTACACCTTC
TRBV2	TRBD1	TRBJ1-2	.	CASHGTVRHGYTF	TGTGCCAGCCACGGGACAGTACGTCATGGCTACACCTTC
TRBV10-3	TRBD2	TRBJ2-5	few	CAISESGREGTQYF	TGTGCCATCAGTGAGTCGGGCAGGGAGGGGACCCAGTACTTC
TRBV5-8	TRBD1	TRBJ1-5	few	CASRDRLNQPQHF	TGTGCCAGCAGGGACAGGTTAAATCAGCCCCAGCATTTT
TRBV5-1	TRBD2	TRBJ2-1	few	CASSLRTSGRVISYNEQFF	TGCGCCAGCAGCTTGAGGACTAGCGGGCGGGTAATCTCCTACAATGAGCAGTTCTTC
TRBV6-1	.	TRBJ2-7	.	CASRGTPYEQYF	TGTGCCAGCAGGGGGACACCCTACGAGCAGTACTTC
TRBV7-9	TRBD2	TRBJ2-3	.	CASSTEVAGGSTDTQYF	TGTGCCAGCAGCACGGAAGTAGCGGGAGGCAGCACAGATACGCAGTATTTT
TRBV18	.	TRBJ2-1	.	CASSPTVGYNEQFF	TGTGCCAGCTCACCTACCGTCGGGTACAATGAGCAGTTCTTC
TRBV7-2	TRBD1	TRBJ1-3	.	CASSRGTGGNTIYF	TGTGCCAGCAGCCGGGGGACAGGGGGAAACACCATATATTTT
TRBV7-9	.	TRBJ2-7	few	CASSASGGTYEQYF	TGTGCCAGCAGCGCGTCCGGGGGAACCTACGAGCAGTACTTC
TRBV2	.	TRBJ1-2	few	CANDRQGGYTF	TGTGCCAACGACAGGCAAGGTGGCTACACCTTC
TRBV9	.	TRBJ1-2	.	CASSEGDGSFYGYTF	TGTGCCAGCAGCGAGGGGGACGGTTCCTTCTATGGCTACACCTTC
TRBV5-4	TRBD2	TRBJ2-5	few	CASSWGTSGQETQYF	TGTGCCAGCAGCTGGGGGACTAGCGGCCAAGAGACCCAGTACTTC
TRBV19	.	TRBJ2-1	few	CASSSRLGHTYNEQFF	TGTGCCAGTAGTTCACGACTAGGGCATACCTACAATGAGCAGTTCTTC